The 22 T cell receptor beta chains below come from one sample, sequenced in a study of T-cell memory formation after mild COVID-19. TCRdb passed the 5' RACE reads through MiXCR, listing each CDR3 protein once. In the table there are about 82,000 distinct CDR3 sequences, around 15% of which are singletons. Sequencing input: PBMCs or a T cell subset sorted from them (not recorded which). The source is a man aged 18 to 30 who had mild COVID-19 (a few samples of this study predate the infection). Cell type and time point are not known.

In nucleotides, the CDR3 is TGTGCCAGCAGTCCGGGACAGGAGAGGGAAAAACTGTTTTTT. It translates to CASSPGQEREKLFF. The V and J genes are TRBV12-3 or TRBV12-4 and TRBJ1-4; 8 bases fit TRBD1. This CDR3 is built from 14 residues. V gave up 5 bases and J gave up 8 bases; unmatched junction bases: 7.

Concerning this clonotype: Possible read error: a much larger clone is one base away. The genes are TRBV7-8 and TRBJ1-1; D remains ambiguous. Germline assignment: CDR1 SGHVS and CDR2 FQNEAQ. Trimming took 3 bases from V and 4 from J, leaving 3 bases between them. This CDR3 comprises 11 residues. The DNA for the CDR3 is TGTGCCAGCAGCTTCGGCACTGAAGCTTTCTTT. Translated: CASSFGTEAFF.

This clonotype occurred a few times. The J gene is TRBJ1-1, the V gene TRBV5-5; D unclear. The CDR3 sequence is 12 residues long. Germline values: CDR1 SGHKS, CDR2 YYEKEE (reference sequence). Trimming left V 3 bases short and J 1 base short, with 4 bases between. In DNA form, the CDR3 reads TGTGCCAGCAGCTCTGAGAACACTGAAGCTTTCTTT. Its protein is CASSSENTEAFF.

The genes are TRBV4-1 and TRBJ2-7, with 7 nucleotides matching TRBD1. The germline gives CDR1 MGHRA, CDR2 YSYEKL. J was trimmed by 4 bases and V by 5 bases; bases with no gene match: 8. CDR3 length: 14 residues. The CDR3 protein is CASSSGQALYEQYF. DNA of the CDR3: TGCGCCAGCAGCTCCGGACAGGCGTTATACGAGCAGTACTTC.

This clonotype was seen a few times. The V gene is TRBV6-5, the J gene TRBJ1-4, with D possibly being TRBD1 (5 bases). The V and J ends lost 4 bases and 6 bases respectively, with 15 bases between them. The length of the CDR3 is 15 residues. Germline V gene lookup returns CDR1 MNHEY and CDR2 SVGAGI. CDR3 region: CASSFGSGGDEKLFF. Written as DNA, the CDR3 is TGTGCCAGCAGTTTTGGGAGTGGGGGGGATGAAAAACTGTTTTTT.

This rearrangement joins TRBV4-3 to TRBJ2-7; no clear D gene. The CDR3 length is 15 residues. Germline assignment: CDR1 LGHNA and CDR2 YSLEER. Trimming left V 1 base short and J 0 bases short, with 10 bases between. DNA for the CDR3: TGCGCCAGCAGCCAAGTGGCGGCTAGCTCCTACGAGCAGTACTTC. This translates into CASSQVAASSYEQYF.

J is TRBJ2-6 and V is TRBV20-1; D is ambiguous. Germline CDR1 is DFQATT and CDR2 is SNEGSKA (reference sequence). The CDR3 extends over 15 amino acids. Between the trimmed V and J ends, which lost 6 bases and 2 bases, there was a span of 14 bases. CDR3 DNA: TGCAGTGCCTCCCGAGGAACCCCTGGGGCCAACGTCCTGACTTTC. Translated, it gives CSASRGTPGANVLTF.

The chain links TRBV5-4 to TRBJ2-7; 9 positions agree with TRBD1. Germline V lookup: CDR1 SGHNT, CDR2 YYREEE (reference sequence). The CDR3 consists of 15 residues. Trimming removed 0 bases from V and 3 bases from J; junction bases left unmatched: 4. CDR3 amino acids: CASSLGTGAVYEQYF. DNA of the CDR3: TGTGCCAGCAGCTTGGGGACAGGGGCGGTCTACGAGCAGTACTTC.

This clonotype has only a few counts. CDR3 sequence: CASTRNTGVGYNEQFF. The DNA of the CDR3 is TGTGCCAGCACTAGAAACACCGGGGTGGGATACAATGAGCAGTTCTTC. The chain combines TRBV6-1 with TRBJ2-1; D is perhaps TRBD2 (5 bases). Germline assignment: CDR1 MNHNS and CDR2 SASEGT. There are 16 residues in the CDR3. The V end was cut by 7 bases, the J end by 4 bases, with 20 bases between.

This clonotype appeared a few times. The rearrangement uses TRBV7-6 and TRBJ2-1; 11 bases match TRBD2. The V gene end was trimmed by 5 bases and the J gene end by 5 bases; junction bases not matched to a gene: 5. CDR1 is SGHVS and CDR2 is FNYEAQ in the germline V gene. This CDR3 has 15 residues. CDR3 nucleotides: TGTGCCAGCAGCCCATTAGCGGGGGGGAACAATGAGCAGTTCTTC. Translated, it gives CASSPLAGGNNEQFF.

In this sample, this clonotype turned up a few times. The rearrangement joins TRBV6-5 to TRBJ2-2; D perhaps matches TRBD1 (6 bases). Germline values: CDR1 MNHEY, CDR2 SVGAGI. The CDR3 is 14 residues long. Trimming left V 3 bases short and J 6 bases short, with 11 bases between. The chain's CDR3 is CASSYTGLAGELFF. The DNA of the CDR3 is TGTGCCAGCAGTTATACAGGGCTAGCCGGGGAGCTGTTTTTT.

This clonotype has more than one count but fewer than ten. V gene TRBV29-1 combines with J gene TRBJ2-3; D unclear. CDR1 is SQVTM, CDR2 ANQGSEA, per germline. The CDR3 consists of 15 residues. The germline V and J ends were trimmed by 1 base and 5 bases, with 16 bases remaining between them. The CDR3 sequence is CSVEGRKRRGDTQYF. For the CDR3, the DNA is TGCAGCGTTGAAGGGAGAAAACGGCGTGGAGATACGCAGTATTTT.

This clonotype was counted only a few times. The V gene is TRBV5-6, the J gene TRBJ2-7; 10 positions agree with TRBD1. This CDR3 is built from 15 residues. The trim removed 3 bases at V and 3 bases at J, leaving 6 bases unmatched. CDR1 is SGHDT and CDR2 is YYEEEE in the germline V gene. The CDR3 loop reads CASSSRDRGDYEQYF. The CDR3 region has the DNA TGTGCCAGCAGCTCCCGGGACAGGGGAGACTACGAGCAGTACTTC. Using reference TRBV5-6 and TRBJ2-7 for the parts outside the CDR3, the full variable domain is DAGVTQSPTHLIKTRGQQVTLRCSPKSGHDTVSWYQQALGQGPQFIFQYYEEEERQRGNFPDRFSGHQFPNYSSELNVNALLLGDSALYLCASSSRDRGDYEQYFGPGTRLTVT.

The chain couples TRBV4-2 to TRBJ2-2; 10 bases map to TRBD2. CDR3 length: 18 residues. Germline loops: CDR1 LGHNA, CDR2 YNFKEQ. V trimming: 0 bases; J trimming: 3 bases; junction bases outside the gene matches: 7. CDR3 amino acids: CASSQDGSAGGYTGELFF. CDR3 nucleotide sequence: TGTGCCAGCAGCCAAGATGGGTCAGCGGGGGGGTACACCGGGGAGCTGTTTTTT.

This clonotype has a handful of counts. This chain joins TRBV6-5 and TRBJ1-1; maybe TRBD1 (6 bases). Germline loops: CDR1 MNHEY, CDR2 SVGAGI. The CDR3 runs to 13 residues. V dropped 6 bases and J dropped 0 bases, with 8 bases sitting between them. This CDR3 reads CASSYRVNTEAFF. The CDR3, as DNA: TGTGCCAGCAGCTACAGGGTGAACACTGAAGCTTTCTTT.

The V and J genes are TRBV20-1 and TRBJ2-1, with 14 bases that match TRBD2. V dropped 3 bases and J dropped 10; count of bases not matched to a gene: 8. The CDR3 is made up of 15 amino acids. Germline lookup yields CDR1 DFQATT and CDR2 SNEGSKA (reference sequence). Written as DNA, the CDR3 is TGCAGTGCTAGTGAGACTAGCGGGGGGGCCTTGGAGCAGTTCTTC. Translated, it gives CSASETSGGALEQFF.

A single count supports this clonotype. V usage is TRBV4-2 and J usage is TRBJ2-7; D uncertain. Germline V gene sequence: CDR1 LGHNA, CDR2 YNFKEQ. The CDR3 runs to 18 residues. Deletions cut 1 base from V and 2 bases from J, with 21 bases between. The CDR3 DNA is TGTGCCAGCAGCCAAGCGGTAGTGGAGACCGGGTTAACCTACGAGCAGTACTTC. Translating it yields CASSQAVVETGLTYEQYF.

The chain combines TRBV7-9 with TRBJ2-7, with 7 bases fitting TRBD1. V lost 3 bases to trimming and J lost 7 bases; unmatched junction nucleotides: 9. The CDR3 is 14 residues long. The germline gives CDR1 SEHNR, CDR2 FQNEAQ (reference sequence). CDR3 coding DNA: TGTGCCAGCAGCTTGGGGACAGAACCGGAAGAGCAGTACTTC. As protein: CASSLGTEPEEQYF.

This chain's CDR3 is CASSLGRSGDTEAFF. DNA for the CDR3: TGCGCCAGCAGCCTCGGGAGGTCGGGGGACACTGAAGCTTTCTTT. The chain employs TRBV4-3 and TRBJ1-1; possible D gene TRBD1, 5 bases. Germline assignment: CDR1 LGHNA and CDR2 YSLEER. The CDR3 consists of 15 residues. V was cut by 4 bases and J by 3 bases, with 15 bases left in between.

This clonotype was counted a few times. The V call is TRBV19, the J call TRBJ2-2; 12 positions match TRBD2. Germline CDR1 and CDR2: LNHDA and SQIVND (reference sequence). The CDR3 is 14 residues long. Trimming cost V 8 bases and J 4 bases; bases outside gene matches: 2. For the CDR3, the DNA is TGTGCCAGTTGGACTAGCGGGGCCACCGGGGAGCTGTTTTTT. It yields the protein CASWTSGATGELFF. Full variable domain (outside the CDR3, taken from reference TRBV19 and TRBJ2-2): DGGITQSPKYLFRKEGQNVTLSCEQNLNHDAMYWYRQDPGQGLRLIYYSQIVNDFQKGDIAEGYSVSREKKESFPLTVTSAQKNPTAFYLCASWTSGATGELFFGEGSRLTVL.

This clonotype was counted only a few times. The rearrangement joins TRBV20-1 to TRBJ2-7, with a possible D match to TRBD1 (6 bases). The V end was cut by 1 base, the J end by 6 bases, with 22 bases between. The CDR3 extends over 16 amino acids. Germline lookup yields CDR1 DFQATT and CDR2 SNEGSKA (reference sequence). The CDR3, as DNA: TGCAGTGCTAGAGTCCCACAGGGTACTTTAGGAGGCGAGCAGTACTTC. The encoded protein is CSARVPQGTLGGEQYF.

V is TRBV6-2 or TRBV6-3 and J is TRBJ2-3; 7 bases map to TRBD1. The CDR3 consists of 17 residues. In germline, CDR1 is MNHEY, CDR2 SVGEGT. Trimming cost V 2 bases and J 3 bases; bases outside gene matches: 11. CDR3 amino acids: CASSYRIGTDSTDTQYF. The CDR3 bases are TGTGCCAGCAGTTACCGTATCGGGACAGACTCAACAGATACGCAGTATTTT.